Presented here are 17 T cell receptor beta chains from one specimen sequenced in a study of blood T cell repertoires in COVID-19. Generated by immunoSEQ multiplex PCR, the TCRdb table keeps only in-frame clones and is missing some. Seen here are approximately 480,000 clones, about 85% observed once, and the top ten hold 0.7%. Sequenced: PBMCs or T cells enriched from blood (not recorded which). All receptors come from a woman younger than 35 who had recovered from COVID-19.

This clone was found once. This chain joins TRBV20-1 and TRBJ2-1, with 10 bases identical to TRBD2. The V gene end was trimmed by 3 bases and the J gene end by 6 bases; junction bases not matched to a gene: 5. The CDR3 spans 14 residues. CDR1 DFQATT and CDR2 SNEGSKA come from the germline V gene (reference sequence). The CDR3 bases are TGCAGTGCTAGTAGCGGGGGGCCCAGCAATGAGCAGTTCTTC. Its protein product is CSASSGGPSNEQFF.

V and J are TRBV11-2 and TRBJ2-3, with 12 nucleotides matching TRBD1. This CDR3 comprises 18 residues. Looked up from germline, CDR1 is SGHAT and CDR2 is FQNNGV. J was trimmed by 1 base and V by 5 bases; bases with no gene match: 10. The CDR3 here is CASSPLGQGAYRTDTQYF. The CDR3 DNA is TGTGCCAGCAGCCCCCTGGGACAGGGGGCTTATCGCACAGATACGCAGTATTTT.

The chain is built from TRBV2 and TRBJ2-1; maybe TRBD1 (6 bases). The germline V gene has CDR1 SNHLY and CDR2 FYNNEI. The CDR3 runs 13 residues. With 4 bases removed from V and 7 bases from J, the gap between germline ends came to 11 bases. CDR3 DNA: TGTGCCAGCAGTGTACAGGGCGAGAATGAGCAGTTCTTC. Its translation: CASSVQGENEQFF.

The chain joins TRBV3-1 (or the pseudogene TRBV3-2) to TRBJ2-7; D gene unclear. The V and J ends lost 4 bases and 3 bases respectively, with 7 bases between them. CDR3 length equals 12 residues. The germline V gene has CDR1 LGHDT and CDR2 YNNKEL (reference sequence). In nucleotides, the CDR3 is TGTGCCAGCAGCCGTTTCGGCTACGAGCAGTACTTC. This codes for CASSRFGYEQYF.

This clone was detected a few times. The CDR3 region is CASSQRTANTEAFF. The CDR3 nucleotides read TGTGCCAGCAGCCAAAGGACAGCTAACACTGAAGCTTTCTTT. V and J are TRBV3-1 (or the pseudogene TRBV3-2) and TRBJ1-1; the D gene is possibly TRBD1 (6 bases). This CDR3 contains 14 residues. Trimming took off 2 bases at V and 2 bases at J, with 9 bases between the two ends. The germline V gene has CDR1 LGHDT and CDR2 YNNKEL (reference sequence).

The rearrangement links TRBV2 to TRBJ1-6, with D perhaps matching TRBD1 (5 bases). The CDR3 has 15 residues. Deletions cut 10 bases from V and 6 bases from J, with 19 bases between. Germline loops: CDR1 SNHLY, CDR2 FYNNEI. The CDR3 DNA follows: TGTGCCACCAGCGAATCAGGGTTTTCTAATTCACCCCTCCACTTT. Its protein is CATSESGFSNSPLHF.

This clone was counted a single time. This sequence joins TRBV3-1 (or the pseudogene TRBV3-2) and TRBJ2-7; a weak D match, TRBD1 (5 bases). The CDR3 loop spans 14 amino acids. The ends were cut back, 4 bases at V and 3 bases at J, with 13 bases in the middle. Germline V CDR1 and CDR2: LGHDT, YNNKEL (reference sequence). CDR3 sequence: CASSPTGGFYEQYF. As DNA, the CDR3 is TGTGCCAGCAGCCCTACAGGCGGTTTCTACGAGCAGTACTTC.

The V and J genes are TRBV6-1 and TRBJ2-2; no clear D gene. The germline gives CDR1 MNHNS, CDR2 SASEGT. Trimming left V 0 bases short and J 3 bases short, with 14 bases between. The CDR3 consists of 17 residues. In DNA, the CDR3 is TGTGCCAGCAGTGAAGCGCGAGGAGCAGTTTACACCGGGGAGCTGTTTTTT. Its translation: CASSEARGAVYTGELFF.

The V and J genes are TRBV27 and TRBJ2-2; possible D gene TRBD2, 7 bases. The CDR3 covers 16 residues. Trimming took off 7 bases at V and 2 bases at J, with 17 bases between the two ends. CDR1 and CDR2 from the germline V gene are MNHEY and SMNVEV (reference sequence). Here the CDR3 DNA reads TGTGCCAGCACCGAGCTACGGGGGGCTAACACCGGGGAGCTGTTTTTT. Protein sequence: CASTELRGANTGELFF.

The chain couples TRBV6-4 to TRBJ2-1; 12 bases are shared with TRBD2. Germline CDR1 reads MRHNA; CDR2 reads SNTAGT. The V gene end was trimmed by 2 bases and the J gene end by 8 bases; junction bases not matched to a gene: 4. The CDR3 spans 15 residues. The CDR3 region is CASSDEASGGDEQFF. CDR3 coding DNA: TGTGCCAGCAGTGACGAGGCTAGCGGGGGGGATGAGCAGTTCTTC.

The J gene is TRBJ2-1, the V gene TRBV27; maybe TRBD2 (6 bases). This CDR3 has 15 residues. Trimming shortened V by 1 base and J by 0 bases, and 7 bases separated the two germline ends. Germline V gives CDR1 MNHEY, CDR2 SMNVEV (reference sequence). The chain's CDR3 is CASSLLGGSYNEQFF. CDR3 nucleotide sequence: TGTGCCAGCAGTTTATTGGGGGGCTCCTACAATGAGCAGTTCTTC.

CDR3 sequence (DNA): TGTGCCAGTAGTATACCGGGACAGTTGAACACTGAAGCTTTCTTT. Residues: CASSIPGQLNTEAFF. J is TRBJ1-1 and V is TRBV19; 7 bases align to TRBD1. The CDR3 is 15 residues long. V shed 2 bases, J shed 0 bases, and the junction held 3 bases outside the gene matches. The V gene's germline CDR1 is LNHDA and CDR2 SQIVND (reference sequence).

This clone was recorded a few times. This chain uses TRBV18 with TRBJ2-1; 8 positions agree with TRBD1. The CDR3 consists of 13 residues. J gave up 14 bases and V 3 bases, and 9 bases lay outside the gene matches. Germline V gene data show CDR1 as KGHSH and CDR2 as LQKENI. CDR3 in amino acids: CASSPVAGQGEFF. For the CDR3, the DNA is TGTGCCAGCTCACCCGTCGCTGGACAGGGAGAGTTCTTC.

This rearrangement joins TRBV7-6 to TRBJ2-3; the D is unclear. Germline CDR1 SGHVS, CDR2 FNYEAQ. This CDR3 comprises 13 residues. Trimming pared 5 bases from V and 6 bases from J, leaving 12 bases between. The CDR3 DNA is TGTGCCAGCAGCCCCGCGGAATCGGATACGCAGTATTTT. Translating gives CASSPAESDTQYF.

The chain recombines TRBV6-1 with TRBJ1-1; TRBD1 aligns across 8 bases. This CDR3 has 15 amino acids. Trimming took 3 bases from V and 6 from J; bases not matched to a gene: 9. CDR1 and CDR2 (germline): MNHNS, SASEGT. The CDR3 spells CASSETGDGLPEAFF. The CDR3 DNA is TGTGCCAGCAGTGAGACAGGGGATGGATTGCCTGAAGCTTTCTTT.

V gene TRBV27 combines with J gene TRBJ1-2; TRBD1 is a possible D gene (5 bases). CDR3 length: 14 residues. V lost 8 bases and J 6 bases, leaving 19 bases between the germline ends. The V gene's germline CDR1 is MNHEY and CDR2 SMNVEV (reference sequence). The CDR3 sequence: CASGGGDKLDGYTF. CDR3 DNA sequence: TGTGCCAGCGGGGGGGGTGACAAGCTCGATGGCTACACCTTC.

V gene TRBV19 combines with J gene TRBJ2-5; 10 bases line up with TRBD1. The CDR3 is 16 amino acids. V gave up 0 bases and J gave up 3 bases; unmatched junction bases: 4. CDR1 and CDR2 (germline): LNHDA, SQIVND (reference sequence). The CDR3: CASSIDLGTGEETQYF. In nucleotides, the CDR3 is TGTGCCAGTAGTATAGACCTAGGGACAGGGGAAGAGACCCAGTACTTC.